This T cell receptor (beta chain) appears in the sequencing data of a study of T cell responses to AZD1222 COVID-19 vaccine. Regarding the study as a whole: There were repertoire samples only from the period after the peak T cell response. Females outnumbered males among donors, who were mostly white British; clonal diversity was possibly underestimated. Dominant CD4 TCR responses targeted spike regions 160-218 and 743-854.

With respect to this clone: Its antigen is not known.

Sequencing used immunoSEQ multiplex PCR; TCRdb keeps in-frame clones, though not all of them. The data contain roughly 90,000 clones, approximately 86% of them singletons. The germline gives CDR1 SGHKS, CDR2 YYEKEE (reference sequence). The CDR3 is 14 amino acids. Trimming took off 3 bases at V and 3 bases at J, with 12 bases between the two ends. This specimen consisted of peripheral blood, obtained on day 0 of AZD1222 vaccination. The chain joins TRBV5-5 to TRBJ1-2; D remains ambiguous. The receptor's source is an adult in good health. The CDR3 protein is CASSWAEVYYGYTF. CDR3 sequence (DNA): TGTGCCAGCAGCTGGGCCGAGGTCTACTATGGCTACACCTTC.